One T cell receptor beta chain is described in this entry. The data belong to a study of blood T cell repertoires in COVID-19. Study overall: Sample material is recorded as cDNA or gDNA derived from T cells, B-cell-depleted T cells, or PBMCs.

The study recruited people aged roughly 18 to 100 years across under 25 US areas. Cohort 3 recovery required two negative PCRs, clearance, or symptom resolution. Authors' data handling: Amplification from reference gene primers served as the basis for estimated nucleated cell counts. Assay: immunoSEQ multiplex PCR; the TCRdb copy retains only in-frame clones and omits some. V, J and clone size derive from that table, while D and trimming were established from the DNA sequence. The sample includes roughly 150,000 clones, 80% of them seen just once. This CDR3 is built from 17 residues. The ends were cut back, 0 bases at V and 4 bases at J, with 16 bases in the middle. Germline CDR1 SGHTA, CDR2 FQGNSA.

V gene TRBV7-2 combines with J gene TRBJ1-3; tentative D call: TRBD1 (6 bases). The receptor was isolated from a woman aged 55-75 years who had recovered from COVID-19. The sample taken for sequencing was PBMCs or T cells enriched from blood (not recorded which). CDR3 sequence: CASSLAGQGISGNTIYF. CDR3 nucleotide sequence: TGTGCCAGCAGCTTAGCTGGCCAGGGGATATCCGGAAACACCATATATTTT.